The subject of this entry is one T cell receptor beta chain. The antigen is undetermined. The junction had 6 bases not matched to a gene; V was cut back by 2 bases and J by 7 bases. This CDR3 contains 15 residues. Germline CDR1 reads MNHNY; CDR2 reads SVGAGI (reference sequence). This sample stems from a study of long-term antiretroviral therapy in people with HIV. About the study: Sampling started about a decade before the 2015 immediate-ART recommendation.

The assay used was immunoSEQ (version v3.0), run at survey level. Per-sample sequencing targets were roughly 35,000-55,000 T-cell genomes. Clones were sequenced by immunoSEQ multiplex PCR, and TCRdb holds only the in-frame ones, with some missing. The top ten hold over 1.1% of the sample, which has more than 15,000 clones, 85% to 95% seen once. Findings and caveats of the study: Diversity went up after ART and still fell short of transplant donor controls. The clones with expansion before ART were dominant in the repertoire at all time points.

The origin of this receptor is a man aged 25-45 years with HIV. The rearrangement uses TRBV6-6 and TRBJ2-1; TRBD1 aligns across 9 bases. Sample: unsorted PBMCs, taken around 10 years after starting antiretroviral therapy. Here the CDR3 DNA reads TGTGCCAGCAGTTACGGCGGACAGGGGAAGAATGAGCAGTTCTTC. This encodes CASSYGGQGKNEQFF.